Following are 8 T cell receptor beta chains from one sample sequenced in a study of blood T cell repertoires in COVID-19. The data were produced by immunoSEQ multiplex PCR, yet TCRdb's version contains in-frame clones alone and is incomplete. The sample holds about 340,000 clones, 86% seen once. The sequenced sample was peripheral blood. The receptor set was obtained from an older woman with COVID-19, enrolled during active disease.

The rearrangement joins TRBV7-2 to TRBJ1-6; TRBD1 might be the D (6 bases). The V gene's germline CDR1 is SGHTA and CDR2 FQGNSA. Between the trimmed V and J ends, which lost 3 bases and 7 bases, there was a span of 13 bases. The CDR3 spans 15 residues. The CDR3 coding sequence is TGTGCCAGCAGCTTCAATACAGGGAACAATTCACCCCTCCACTTT. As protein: CASSFNTGNNSPLHF. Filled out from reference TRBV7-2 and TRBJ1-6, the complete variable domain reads GAGVSQSPSNKVTEKGKDVELRCDPISGHTALYWYRQSLGQGLEFLIYFQGNSAPDKSGLPSDRFSAERTGGSVSTLTIQRTQQEDSAVYLCASSFNTGNNSPLHFGNGTRLTVT.

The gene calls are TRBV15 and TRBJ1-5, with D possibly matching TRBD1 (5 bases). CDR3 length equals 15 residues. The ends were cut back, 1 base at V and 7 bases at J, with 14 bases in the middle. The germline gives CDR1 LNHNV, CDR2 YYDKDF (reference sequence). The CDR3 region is CATSRGDSYFQPQHF. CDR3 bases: TGTGCCACCAGCAGAGGTGACAGTTATTTCCAGCCCCAGCATTTT.

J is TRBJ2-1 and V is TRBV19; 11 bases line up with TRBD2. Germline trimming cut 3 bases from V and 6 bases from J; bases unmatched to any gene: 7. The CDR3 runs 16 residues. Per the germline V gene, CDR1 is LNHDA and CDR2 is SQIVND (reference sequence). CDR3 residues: CASSISSGGARNEQFF. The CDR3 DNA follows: TGTGCCAGTAGTATCAGTAGCGGGGGGGCCCGCAATGAGCAGTTCTTC.

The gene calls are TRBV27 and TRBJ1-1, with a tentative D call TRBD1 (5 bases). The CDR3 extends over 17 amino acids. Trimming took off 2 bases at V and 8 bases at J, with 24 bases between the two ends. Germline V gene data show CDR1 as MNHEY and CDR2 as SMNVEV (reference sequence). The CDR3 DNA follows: TGTGCCAGCAGTTTACCTTCCTTCCGGGGGGACCGAAGGGAAGCTTTCTTT. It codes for CASSLPSFRGDRREAFF.

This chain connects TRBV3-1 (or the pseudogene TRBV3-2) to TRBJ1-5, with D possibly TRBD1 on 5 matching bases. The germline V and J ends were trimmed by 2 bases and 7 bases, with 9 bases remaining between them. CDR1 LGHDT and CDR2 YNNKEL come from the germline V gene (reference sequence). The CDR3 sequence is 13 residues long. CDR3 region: CASSQRGGQPQHF. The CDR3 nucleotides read TGTGCCAGCAGCCAAAGGGGAGGGCAGCCCCAGCATTTT.

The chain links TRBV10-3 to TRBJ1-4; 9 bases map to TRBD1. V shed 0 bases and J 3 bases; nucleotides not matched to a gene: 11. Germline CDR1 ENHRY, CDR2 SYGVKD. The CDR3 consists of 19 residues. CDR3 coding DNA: TGTGCCATCAGTGAGTCCTACCGGGACAGGGCGATAGCTAATGAAAAACTGTTTTTT. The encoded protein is CAISESYRDRAIANEKLFF.

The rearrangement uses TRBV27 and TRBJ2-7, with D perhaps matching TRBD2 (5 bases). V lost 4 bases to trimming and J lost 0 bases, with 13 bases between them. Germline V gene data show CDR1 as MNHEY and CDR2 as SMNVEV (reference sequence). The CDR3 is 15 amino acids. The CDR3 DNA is TGTGCCAGCAGTTACGGACTGACGACCTCCTACGAGCAGTACTTC. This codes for CASSYGLTTSYEQYF.

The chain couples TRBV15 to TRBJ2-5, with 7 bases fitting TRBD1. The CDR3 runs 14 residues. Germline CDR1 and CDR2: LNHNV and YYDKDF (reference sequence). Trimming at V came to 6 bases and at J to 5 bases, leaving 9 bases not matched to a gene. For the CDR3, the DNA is TGTGCCACCAGGGCTGGGACAGCTGGGGAGACCCAGTACTTC. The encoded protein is CATRAGTAGETQYF.